This T cell receptor (beta chain) was documented in a study of blood T cell repertoires in COVID-19 (TCRdb year 2020). Regarding the complete study: Collaborator samples came from the United States, Italy and Spain and covered acute and convalescent phases of COVID-19. The material from the prospective study consisted of cDNA or gDNA derived from T cells, B-cell-depleted T cells, or PBMCs. Deeply sampled blood TCRbeta repertoires from subjects exposed to, actively infected with, or recovered from COVID-19 were included in the dataset. A freely available public database, intended as a resource for researchers studying the immune response to SARS-CoV-2, is where the repertoires were released. The samples were drawn from two sources: the first 160 participants of the ongoing ImmuneRACE study, and fewer than 1,500 subjects contributed by 6 global collaborators. A de-identified subject ID, COVID-19 status, age in years and sex were almost always included in the sample metadata. Where available, HLA class I and class II types were taken from metadata supplied by the sample provider and were not determined by assay-based typing.

Clipping removes 2 bases from V and 0 bases from J, with 4 as the unmatched junction base count. There are 15 amino acids in the CDR3, from cysteine to phenylalanine inclusive. Only the CDR3 part of the read is kept: 45 bases, read in frame from the first base. The germline V gene sets CDR1 to SGHRS and CDR2 to YFSETQ. Overall study results and their limits: Clinical and demographic metadata were provided uncurated, with the amount varying by source and participant.

TCRbeta CDR3 regions were amplified from genomic DNA by means of the immunoSEQ Assay, a bias-controlled multiplex PCR. The authors processed their data as follows. The number of nucleated cells in each sample was estimated by amplification of reference gene primers within the assay. To quantify the absolute abundance of each unique TCRbeta CDR3 rearrangement, sequence reads were collapsed and filtered. Productive Simpson clonality was computed per sample as the square root of Simpson's diversity index over productive rearrangements. Drawn from immuneACCESS, this table holds only the in-frame rearrangements with V and J called that TCRdb kept. Clones are partly lost; checked studies trace under half to an unresolved V gene and leave the rest unexplained. V, J and clone size derive from that table, while D and trimming were established from the DNA sequence. Here the sample has 65,000 to 70,000 clones; around 90% occur a single time. 13% of the sample is in the top ten clones.

Comments on this clone: There is no known antigen for this receptor. No base qualities exist here, and no much larger clone lies one base off it.

Whole blood was collected in K2EDTA tubes by collaborating institutions according to the institutions' own protocols. For TCRbeta analysis, collaborators shipped samples in one of three forms: frozen whole blood, isolated PBMCs, or DNA extracted from either of those sample types. What was sequenced was peripheral blood. The sequence came from a human donor with active COVID-19. The donor label of this sample is uncertain. The chain employs TRBV5-1 and TRBJ1-1, with 7 junctional bases fitting TRBD1. The sequence in DNA is TGCGCCAGCAGCTTAGCAGGGGGGATGAACACTGAAGCTTTCTTT. Protein translation: CASSLAGGMNTEAFF.